The present entry profiles one T cell receptor (beta chain) with its context. The clone's antigen remains unknown. No qualities accompany the bases; no much larger clone lies one base away. The sample comes from a study of lymphopenia after photon versus proton radiotherapy (dated by TCRdb to the late 2010s). With regard to the full study: The immunological effects of photon versus proton radiation therapy were compared in patients with gastrointestinal tumors who developed high-grade lymphopenia. The cohort included under 25 patients with gastrointestinal tumors who developed lymphopenia after receiving either photon or proton therapy. The goal of the study was to characterize the differences between the two radiation modalities in how they affect the immune system. Study-wide conclusions, independent of this receptor: During treatment, patients who received proton therapy stayed relatively stable, whereas patients who received photon therapy lost naive T cells and TCR diversity and gained effector/memory populations. After the lymphocyte count nadir, oligoclonal expansion, especially of CD8+ Temra cells, was observed in photon-treated repertoires, and the drop in diversity was driven by this expansion. The survival association was assessed only in patients who died, and the authors presented better survival with proton therapy as a possibility rather than a demonstrated result. Among patients across the cohort who died, overall survival time showed an inverse correlation with a larger post-nadir drop in TCR diversity.

Libraries were built with the immunoSEQ multiplex PCR assay. T cell repertoires were profiled by deep sequencing of rearranged TCR beta loci, alongside multiparametric flow cytometry. As stored in TCRdb, this immuneACCESS dataset retains in-frame rearrangements with V and J assigned. A fraction of the clones does not appear; measured against another copy, unresolved V genes explain less than half of the discrepancy, and the remainder lacks a known reason. This sample is represented by around 33,000 clones; about 88% of them were singletons. The leading ten clones occupy 6.6% of the sample. The germline V gene yields KGHSH for CDR1 and LQKENI for CDR2. The CDR3 spans 13 residues, from the cysteine through the phenylalanine. Only CDR3 DNA is held: 39 bases, read in frame from base 1. Ends trimmed: V by 5 bases, J by 4 bases; bases unmatched to a gene: 2.

The rearrangement combines TRBV18 with TRBJ1-1; TRBD1 fits 9 bases in the junction. The source of this sequence is a woman aged 70-85 years with pancreatic cancer. Some clones in this sample may be carry-over from other donors' samples. This material consisted of peripheral blood, taken from a patient treated with proton-based radiotherapy. The sequenced DNA is TGTGCCAGCTCAACGACAGGGGGCACTGAAGCTTTCTTT. This sequence encodes CASSTTGGTEAFF.